The 3 T cell receptor beta chains in this list originate from one sample, sequenced in a study of Tregs in tolerant kidney transplant recipients. Generated by immunoSEQ multiplex PCR, the TCRdb table keeps only in-frame clones and is missing some. The repertoire holds tens of thousands of clones, with under 95% as singletons. Sequenced material: Tregs from blood. These receptors were obtained from a human donor in good health.

The CDR3 DNA is TGTGCCAGTAGTATGTGGCCGGGGGCTCTTGGCTACACCTTC. Its protein is CASSMWPGALGYTF. The rearrangement joins TRBV19 to TRBJ1-2, with TRBD1 as a possible D gene (6 bases). The CDR3 loop spans 14 amino acids. The germline gives CDR1 LNHDA, CDR2 SQIVND (reference sequence). V lost 3 bases and J 7 bases, leaving 15 bases between the germline ends.

The rearrangement joins TRBV27 to TRBJ1-1, with 12 bases aligning to TRBD1. CDR1 MNHEY and CDR2 SMNVEV come from the germline V gene (reference sequence). This CDR3 contains 16 residues. V trimming: 10 bases; J trimming: 0 bases; junction bases outside the gene matches: 9. The DNA for the CDR3 is TGTGCCACCCGCGGGGACAGGGGGCCTTTGAACACTGAAGCTTTCTTT. Its translation: CATRGDRGPLNTEAFF.

The genes are TRBV18 and TRBJ1-1, with 8 bases matching TRBD1. CDR3 length: 15 amino acids. V lost 5 bases and J lost 1; bases outside the gene matches: 6. Per germline, CDR1 KGHSH and CDR2 LQKENI. CDR3 sequence reads: CASSEQGARNTEAFF. The CDR3 bases are TGTGCCAGCTCAGAGCAGGGGGCGAGGAACACTGAAGCTTTCTTT.